This T cell receptor (beta chain) was profiled in a study of T cell responses to AZD1222 COVID-19 vaccine. Profiling relied on immunoSEQ multiplex PCR, and the TCRdb table lists in-frame clones only, not all of them. The repertoire consists of about 97,000 clones, with 86% occurring once and the leading ten covering 5%. V lost 1 base, J lost 3 bases, and 16 bases lay in between. This CDR3 spans 18 amino acids. Germline CDR1 reads SGHVS; CDR2 reads FQNEAQ. The receptor was isolated from an adult in good health. The sample here was peripheral blood, taken on day 0 of AZD1222 vaccination. V usage is TRBV7-8 and J usage is TRBJ1-6, with a weak D call TRBD1 (5 bases). In DNA, the CDR3 is TGTGCCAGCAGCTTAGTGGGACCGCCAAGTAGCTATAATTCACCCCTCCACTTT. This codes for CASSLVGPPSSYNSPLHF.